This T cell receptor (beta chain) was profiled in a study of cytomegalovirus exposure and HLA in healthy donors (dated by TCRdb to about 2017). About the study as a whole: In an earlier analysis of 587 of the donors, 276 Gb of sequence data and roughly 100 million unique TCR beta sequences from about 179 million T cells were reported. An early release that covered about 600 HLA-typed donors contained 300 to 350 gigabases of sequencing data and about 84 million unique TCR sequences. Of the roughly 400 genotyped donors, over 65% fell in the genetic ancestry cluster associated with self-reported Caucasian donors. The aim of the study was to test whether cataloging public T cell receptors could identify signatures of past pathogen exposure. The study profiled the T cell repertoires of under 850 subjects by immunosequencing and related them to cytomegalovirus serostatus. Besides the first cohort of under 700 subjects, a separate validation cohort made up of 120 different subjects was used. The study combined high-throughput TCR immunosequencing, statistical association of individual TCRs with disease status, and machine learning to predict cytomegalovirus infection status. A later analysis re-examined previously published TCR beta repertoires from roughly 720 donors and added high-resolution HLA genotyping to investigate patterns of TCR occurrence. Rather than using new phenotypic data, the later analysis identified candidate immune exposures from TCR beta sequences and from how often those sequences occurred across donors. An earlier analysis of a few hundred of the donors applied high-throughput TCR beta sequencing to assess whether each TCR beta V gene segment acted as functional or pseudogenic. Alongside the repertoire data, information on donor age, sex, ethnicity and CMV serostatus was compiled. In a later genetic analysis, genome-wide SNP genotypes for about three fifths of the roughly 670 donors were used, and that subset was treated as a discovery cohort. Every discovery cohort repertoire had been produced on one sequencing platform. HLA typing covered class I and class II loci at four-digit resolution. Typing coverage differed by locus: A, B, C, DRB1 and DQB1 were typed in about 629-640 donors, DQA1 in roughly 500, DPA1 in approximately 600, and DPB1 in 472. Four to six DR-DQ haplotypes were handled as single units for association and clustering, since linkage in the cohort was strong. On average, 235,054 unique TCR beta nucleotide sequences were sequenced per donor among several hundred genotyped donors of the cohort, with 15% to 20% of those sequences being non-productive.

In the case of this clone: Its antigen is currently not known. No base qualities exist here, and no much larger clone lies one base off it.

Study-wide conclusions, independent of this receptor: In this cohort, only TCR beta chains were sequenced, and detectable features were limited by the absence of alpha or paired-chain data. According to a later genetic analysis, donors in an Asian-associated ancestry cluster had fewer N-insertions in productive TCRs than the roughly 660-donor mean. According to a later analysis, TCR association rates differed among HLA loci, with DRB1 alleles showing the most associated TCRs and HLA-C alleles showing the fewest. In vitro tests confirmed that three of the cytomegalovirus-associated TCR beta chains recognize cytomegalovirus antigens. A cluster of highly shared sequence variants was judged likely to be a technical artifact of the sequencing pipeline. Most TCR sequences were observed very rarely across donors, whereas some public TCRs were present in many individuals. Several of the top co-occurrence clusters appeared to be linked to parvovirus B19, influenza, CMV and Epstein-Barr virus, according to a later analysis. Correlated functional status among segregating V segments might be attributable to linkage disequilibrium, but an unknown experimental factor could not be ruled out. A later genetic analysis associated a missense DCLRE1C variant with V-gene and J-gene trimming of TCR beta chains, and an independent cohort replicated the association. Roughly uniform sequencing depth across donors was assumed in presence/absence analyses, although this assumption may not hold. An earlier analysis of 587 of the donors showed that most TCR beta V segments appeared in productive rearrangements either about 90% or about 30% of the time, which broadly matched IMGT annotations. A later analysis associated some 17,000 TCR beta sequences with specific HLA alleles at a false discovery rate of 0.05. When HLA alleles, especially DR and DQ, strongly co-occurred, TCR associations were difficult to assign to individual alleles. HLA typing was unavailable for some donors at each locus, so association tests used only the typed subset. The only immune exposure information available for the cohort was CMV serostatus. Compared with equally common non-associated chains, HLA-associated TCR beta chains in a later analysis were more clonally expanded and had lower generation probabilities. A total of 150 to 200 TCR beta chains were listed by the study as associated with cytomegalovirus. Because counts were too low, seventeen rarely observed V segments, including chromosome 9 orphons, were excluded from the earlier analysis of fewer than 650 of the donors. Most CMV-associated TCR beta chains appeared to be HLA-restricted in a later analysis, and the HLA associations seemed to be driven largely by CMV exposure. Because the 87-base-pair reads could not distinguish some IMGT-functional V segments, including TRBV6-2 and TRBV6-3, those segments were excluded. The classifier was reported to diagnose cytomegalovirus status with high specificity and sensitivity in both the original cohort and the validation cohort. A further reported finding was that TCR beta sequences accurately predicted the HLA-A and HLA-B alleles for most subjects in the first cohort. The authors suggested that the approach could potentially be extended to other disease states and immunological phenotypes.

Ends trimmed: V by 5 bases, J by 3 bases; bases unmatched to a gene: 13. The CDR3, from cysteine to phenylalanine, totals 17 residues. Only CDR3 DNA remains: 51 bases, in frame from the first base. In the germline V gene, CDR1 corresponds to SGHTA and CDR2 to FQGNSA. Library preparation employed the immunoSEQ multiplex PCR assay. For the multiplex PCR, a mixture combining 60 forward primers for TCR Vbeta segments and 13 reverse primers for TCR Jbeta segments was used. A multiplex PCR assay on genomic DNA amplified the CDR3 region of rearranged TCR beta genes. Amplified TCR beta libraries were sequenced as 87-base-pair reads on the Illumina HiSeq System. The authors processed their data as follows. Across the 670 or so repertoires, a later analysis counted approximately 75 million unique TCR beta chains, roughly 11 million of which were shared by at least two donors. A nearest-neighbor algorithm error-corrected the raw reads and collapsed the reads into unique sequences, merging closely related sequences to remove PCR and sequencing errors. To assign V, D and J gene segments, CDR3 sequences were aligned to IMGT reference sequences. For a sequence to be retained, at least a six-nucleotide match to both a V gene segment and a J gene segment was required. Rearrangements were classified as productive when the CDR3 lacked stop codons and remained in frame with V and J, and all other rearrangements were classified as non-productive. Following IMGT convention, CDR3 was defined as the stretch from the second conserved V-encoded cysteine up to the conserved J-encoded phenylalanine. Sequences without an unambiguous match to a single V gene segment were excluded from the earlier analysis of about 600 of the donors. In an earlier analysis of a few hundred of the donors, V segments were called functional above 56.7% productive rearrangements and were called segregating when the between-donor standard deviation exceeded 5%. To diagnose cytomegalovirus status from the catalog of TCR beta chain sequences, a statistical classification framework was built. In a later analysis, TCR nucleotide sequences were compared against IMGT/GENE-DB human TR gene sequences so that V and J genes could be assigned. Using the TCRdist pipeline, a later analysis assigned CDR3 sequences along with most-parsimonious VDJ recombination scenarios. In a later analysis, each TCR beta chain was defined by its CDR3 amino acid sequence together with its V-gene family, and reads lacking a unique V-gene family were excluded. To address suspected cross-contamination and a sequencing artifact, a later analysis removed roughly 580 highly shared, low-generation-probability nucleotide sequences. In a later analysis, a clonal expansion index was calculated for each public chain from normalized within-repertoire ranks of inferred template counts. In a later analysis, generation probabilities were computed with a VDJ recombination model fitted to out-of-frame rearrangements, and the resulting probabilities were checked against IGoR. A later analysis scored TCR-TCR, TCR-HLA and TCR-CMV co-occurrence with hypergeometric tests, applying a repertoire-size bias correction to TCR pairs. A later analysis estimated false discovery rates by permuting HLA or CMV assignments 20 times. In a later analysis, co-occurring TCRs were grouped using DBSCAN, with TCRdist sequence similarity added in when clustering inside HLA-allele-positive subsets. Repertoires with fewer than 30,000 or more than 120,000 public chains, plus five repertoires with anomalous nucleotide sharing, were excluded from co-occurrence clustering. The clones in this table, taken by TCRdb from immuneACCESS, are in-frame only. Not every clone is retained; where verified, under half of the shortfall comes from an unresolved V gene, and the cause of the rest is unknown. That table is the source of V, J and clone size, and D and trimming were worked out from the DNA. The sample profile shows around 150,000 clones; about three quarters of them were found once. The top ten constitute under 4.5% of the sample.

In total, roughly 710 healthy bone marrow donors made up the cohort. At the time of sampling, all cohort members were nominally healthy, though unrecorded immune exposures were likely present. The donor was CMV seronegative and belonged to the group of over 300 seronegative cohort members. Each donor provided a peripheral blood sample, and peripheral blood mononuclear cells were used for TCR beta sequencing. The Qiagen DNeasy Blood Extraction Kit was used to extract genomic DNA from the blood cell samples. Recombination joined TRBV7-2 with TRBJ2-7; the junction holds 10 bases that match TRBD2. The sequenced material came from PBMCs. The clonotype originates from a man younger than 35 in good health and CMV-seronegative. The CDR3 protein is CASSVDASGRVFYEQYF. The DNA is TGTGCCAGCAGCGTAGACGCTAGCGGGAGAGTTTTCTACGAGCAGTACTTC.